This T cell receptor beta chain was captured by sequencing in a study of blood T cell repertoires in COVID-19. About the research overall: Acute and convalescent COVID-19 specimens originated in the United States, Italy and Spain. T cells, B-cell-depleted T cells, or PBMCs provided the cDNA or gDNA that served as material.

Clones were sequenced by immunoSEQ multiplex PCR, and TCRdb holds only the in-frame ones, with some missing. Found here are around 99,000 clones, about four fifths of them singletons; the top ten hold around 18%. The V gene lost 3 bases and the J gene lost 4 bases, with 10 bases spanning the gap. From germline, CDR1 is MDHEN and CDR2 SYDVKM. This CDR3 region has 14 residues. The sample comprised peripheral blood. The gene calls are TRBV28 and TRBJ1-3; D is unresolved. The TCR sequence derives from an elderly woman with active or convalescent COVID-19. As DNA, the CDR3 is TGTGCCAGCAGTTTTAGTTCCGGGGGAAACACCATATATTTT. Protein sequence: CASSFSSGGNTIYF.